These 27 T cell receptor beta chains came from one sample sequenced in a study of CD8 T cells in Susac syndrome. Reverse transcription of roughly 0.5 to 1 ug RNA was carried out with random hexamers. TCRdb analysed the immunoSEQ multiplex PCR reads with MiXCR anew, one entry per CDR3 protein. The sample records roughly 300,000 distinct CDR3 sequences, approximately 84% being singletons. The sample was CD8+ T cells from PBMCs. Receptor source: a human donor with multiple sclerosis.

The chain is built from TRBV6-1 and TRBJ1-1, with D unresolved. Germline V gene sequence: CDR1 MNHNS, CDR2 SASEGT. The V and J ends lost 2 bases and 1 base respectively, with 8 bases between them. The CDR3 covers 14 residues. The CDR3 coding sequence is TGTGCCAGCAGTGAAAGCGGGGAGAACACTGAAGCTTTCTTT. It translates to CASSESGENTEAFF.

The V and J genes are TRBV12-3 or TRBV12-4 and TRBJ2-1, with 9 bases aligning to TRBD2. This CDR3 is 16 amino acids long. Germline trimming cut 6 bases from V and 3 bases from J; bases unmatched to any gene: 9. CDR3 coding DNA: TGTGCCAGCAGAATAGAGAGCGGGAGGTTCTACAATGAGCAGTTCTTC. This translates into CASRIESGRFYNEQFF.

The J gene is TRBJ2-5, the V gene TRBV7-9; possible D gene TRBD2, 7 bases. Germline CDR1 SEHNR, CDR2 FQNEAQ (reference sequence). V was cut by 4 bases and J by 0 bases, with 12 bases left in between. The length of the CDR3 is 15 residues. The CDR3 nucleotides read TGTGCCAGCAGCTCGAGGGGGGGGTACCAAGAGACCCAGTACTTC. Its protein is CASSSRGGYQETQYF.

A few counts support this clonotype. The chain links TRBV3-1 to TRBJ2-1; 11 nucleotides align to TRBD2. Germline CDR1 and CDR2: LGHDT and YNNKEL (reference sequence). V dropped 3 bases and J dropped 3; count of bases not matched to a gene: 4. The CDR3 spans 16 residues. Here the CDR3 reads CASSHPTSGIYNEQFF. The CDR3 region has the DNA TGTGCCAGCAGCCATCCGACTAGCGGGATCTACAATGAGCAGTTCTTC.

The chain combines TRBV4-1 with TRBJ2-5; D is unresolved. Trimming left V 5 bases short and J 5 bases short, with 15 bases between. This CDR3 has 14 amino acids. CDR1 and CDR2 (germline): MGHRA, YSYEKL. The DNA of the CDR3 is TGCGCCAGCAGCGACCAGGACGACCCGGAGACCCAGTACTTC. As protein: CASSDQDDPETQYF.

The genes are TRBV7-2 and TRBJ2-1; no definite D call. Germline V gene sequence: CDR1 SGHTA, CDR2 FQGNSA. With 3 bases removed from V and 10 bases from J, the gap between germline ends came to 7 bases. This CDR3 spans 11 amino acids. The CDR3 is CASSFFGEQFF. The CDR3 DNA follows: TGTGCCAGCAGCTTTTTCGGCGAGCAGTTCTTC.

This rearrangement joins TRBV4-2 to TRBJ2-3; D unclear. Trimming shortened V by 6 bases and J by 0 bases, and 10 bases separated the two germline ends. In germline, CDR1 is LGHNA, CDR2 YNFKEQ. The CDR3 runs 14 residues. The CDR3 region is CASRGMGSTDTQYF. CDR3 in DNA: TGTGCCAGCAGAGGTATGGGGAGCACAGATACGCAGTATTTT.

A word on this clonotype: At one of its ends the junction is not consistent with the germline gene, which may arise from a read error. This sequence joins TRBV9 and TRBJ2-1; a possible D gene is TRBD2 (6 bases). From germline, CDR1 is SGDLS and CDR2 YYNGEE. The CDR3 is made up of 12 amino acids. The CDR3 protein is CASRAGPNEQLF. The CDR3 DNA reads as TGTGCCAGCAGAGCGGGTCCCAATGAGCAGCTCTTC.

V gene TRBV19 combines with J gene TRBJ2-1; tentative D call: TRBD2 (5 bases). CDR3 length: 12 residues. Germline loops: CDR1 LNHDA, CDR2 SQIVND (reference sequence). Deletions cut 5 bases from V and 12 bases from J, with 14 bases between. The DNA for the CDR3 is TGTGCCAGTAGTCCTGACTACCTCTTGCAGTTCTTC. It codes for CASSPDYLLQFF.

This clonotype was observed once. In DNA, the CDR3 is TGTGCCACCAACCTTGAAGGGACAGGCAATCAGCCCCAGCATTTT. Its protein is CATNLEGTGNQPQHF. The chain uses TRBV24-1 and TRBJ1-5, with TRBD1 matching over 7 bases. This CDR3 has 15 amino acids. Per the germline V gene, CDR1 is KGHDR and CDR2 is SFDVKD. V was clipped by 8 bases and J by 2 bases; unmatched bases: 8.

CDR3 DNA: TGTGCTAGTGGTTTGGGGGGGTTCGAGCAGTTCTTC. It encodes CASGLGGFEQFF. V gene TRBV12-5 combines with J gene TRBJ2-1, with D perhaps matching TRBD1 or TRBD2 (5 bases each). This CDR3 region has 12 residues. The germline V and J ends were trimmed by 1 base and 10 bases, with 8 bases remaining between them. The germline V gene has CDR1 LGHNT and CDR2 FRNRAP.

The rearrangement uses TRBV2 and TRBJ2-7; possible D gene TRBD2, 5 bases. The germline CDR1 and CDR2 sequences are SNHLY and FYNNEI. Trimming cost V 7 bases and J 0 bases, with 10 bases left between them. The CDR3 totals 13 residues. CDR3 residues: CASKEEFSYEQYF. The CDR3 nucleotides read TGTGCCAGCAAGGAGGAATTCTCCTACGAGCAGTACTTC. The variable domain in full, completed from reference TRBV2 and TRBJ2-7, reads EPEVTQTPSHQVTQMGQEVILRCVPISNHLYFYWYRQILGQKVEFLVSFYNNEISEKSEIFDDQFSVERPDGSNFTLKIRSTKLEDSAMYFCASKEEFSYEQYFGPGTRLTVT.

The CDR3: CASSLYWPSGRNEQFF. The CDR3, as DNA: TGTGCCAGCAGTTTATATTGGCCTAGCGGGAGAAATGAGCAGTTCTTC. The V and J genes are TRBV27 and TRBJ2-1; 10 nucleotides line up with TRBD2. Per the germline V gene, CDR1 is MNHEY and CDR2 is SMNVEV (reference sequence). The V and J ends lost 1 base and 7 bases, in that order; junction bases with no gene match: 7. CDR3 size: 16 residues.

The chain combines TRBV28 with TRBJ2-2; D unresolved. V lost 3 bases, J lost 7 bases, and 12 bases lay in between. Per germline, CDR1 MDHEN and CDR2 SYDVKM. This CDR3 is 14 amino acids long. The CDR3 DNA reads as TGTGCCAGCAGTTTCTTCCCCGTGAGCGGGGAGCTGTTTTTT. Translating it yields CASSFFPVSGELFF.

The chain uses TRBV10-3 and TRBJ2-1; no firm D call. V dropped 0 bases and J dropped 6 bases, with 3 bases sitting between them. The CDR3 runs 12 residues. Looked up from germline, CDR1 is ENHRY and CDR2 is SYGVKD. This CDR3 reads CAISESLNEQFF. DNA for the CDR3: TGTGCCATCAGTGAGTCTCTCAATGAGCAGTTCTTC.

CDR3 region: CASRATADYGYTF. The CDR3 nucleotides are TGTGCCAGCAGAGCGACAGCGGACTATGGCTACACCTTC. The gene calls are TRBV2 and TRBJ1-2, with a possible D match to TRBD1 (5 bases). Trimming removed 6 bases at V and 3 bases at J, with 11 bases between. The CDR3 consists of 13 residues. Germline V gives CDR1 SNHLY, CDR2 FYNNEI.

This clonotype showed up just once. The J gene is TRBJ2-5, the V gene TRBV2; 12 nucleotides agree with TRBD1. The trim removed 8 bases at V and 5 bases at J, leaving 3 bases unmatched. Germline CDR1 and CDR2: SNHLY and FYNNEI. The CDR3 consists of 13 residues. The CDR3 reads CASRGTGGETQYF. The CDR3 bases are TGTGCCAGCCGGGGGACAGGGGGCGAGACCCAGTACTTC.

About this clonotype: One end of the junction does not line up with germline, which may come from a read error. The chain has TRBV27 and TRBJ2-7; 9 bases align to TRBD1. CDR1 is MNHEY, CDR2 SMNVEV, per germline (reference sequence). The CDR3 length is 14 residues. CDR3 in DNA: TGTGCCAGCAGTCCGGGACAGGGTTCCTACGAGCACTACTTC. Its translation: CASSPGQGSYEHYF.

This clonotype was seen more than once but under ten times. The chain couples TRBV29-1 to TRBJ2-5, with 8 bases matching TRBD1. The CDR3 consists of 13 residues. The ends lost 5 bases at V and 3 bases at J; junction bases unmatched: 5. The V gene's germline CDR1 is SQVTM and CDR2 ANQGSEA. CDR3 DNA sequence: TGCAGCGTTCGGACAGGGAAAAAAGAGACCCAGTACTTC. Translation: CSVRTGKKETQYF.

The V call is TRBV27, the J call TRBJ1-6, with D perhaps TRBD1 (5 bases). The germline V and J ends were trimmed by 8 bases and 3 bases, with 11 bases remaining between them. CDR1 and CDR2 (germline): MNHEY, SMNVEV (reference sequence). The CDR3 loop spans 14 amino acids. CDR3 protein: CASRIRGYNSPLHF. The DNA for the CDR3 is TGTGCCAGCCGTATAAGGGGCTATAATTCACCCCTCCACTTT.

The V call is TRBV13, the J call TRBJ2-3, with D perhaps TRBD1 or TRBD2 (5 bases each). Per germline, CDR1 PRHDT and CDR2 FYEKMQ (reference sequence). V lost 5 bases and J 7 bases, leaving 13 bases between the germline ends. The CDR3 length is 13 residues. CDR3 residues: CASSRDGSYTQYF. CDR3 nucleotide sequence: TGTGCCAGCAGCAGGGACGGAAGTTATACGCAGTATTTT.

The CDR3 DNA follows: TGTGCCAGCAGTGCTTTCGGGGAGACCCAGTACTTC. This gives the protein CASSAFGETQYF. V usage is TRBV27 and J usage is TRBJ2-5; D gene ambiguous. CDR1 is MNHEY and CDR2 is SMNVEV in the germline V gene (reference sequence). V lost 5 bases and J lost 5, with 9 bases in between. This CDR3 contains 12 residues.

The rearrangement joins TRBV4-1 to TRBJ1-5, with D perhaps TRBD1 (5 bases). The V gene's germline CDR1 is MGHRA and CDR2 YSYEKL. Trimming took off 4 bases at V and 1 base at J, with 11 bases between the two ends. This CDR3 spans 15 amino acids. CDR3 nucleotides: TGCGCCAGCAGCCTCCGCCGGGACAGCAATCAGCCCCAGCATTTT. Amino acid sequence: CASSLRRDSNQPQHF.

The chain is built from TRBV5-1 and TRBJ2-5; 8 nucleotides line up with TRBD2. The CDR3 totals 17 residues. With 1 base clipped from V and 4 bases from J, the junction kept 12 bases outside the gene matches. Germline V gene lookup returns CDR1 SGHRS and CDR2 YFSETQ. The CDR3 DNA reads TGCGCCAGCAGCTTGTATATCAGGGCGGGAGGCGTAGAGACCCAGTACTTC. Amino acid sequence: CASSLYIRAGGVETQYF.

This chain joins TRBV7-9 and TRBJ2-4; 9 nucleotides align to TRBD1. Germline lookup yields CDR1 SEHNR and CDR2 FQNEAQ (reference sequence). The CDR3 has 14 residues. V shed 5 bases, J shed 9 bases, and the junction held 8 bases outside the gene matches. The CDR3 sequence: CASSPGTGISIQYF. CDR3 DNA sequence: TGTGCCAGCAGCCCAGGGACAGGGATAAGCATTCAGTACTTC.

This clonotype occurred once. The chain joins TRBV11-2 to TRBJ2-3; 7 positions agree with TRBD2. The CDR3 consists of 17 residues. V lost 4 bases, J lost 5 bases, and 15 bases stayed unmatched. In germline, CDR1 is SGHAT, CDR2 FQNNGV. The DNA of the CDR3 is TGTGCCAGCAGCTCGATAGGGAGGGACGTCGCACAAGATACGCAGTATTTT. Amino acids: CASSSIGRDVAQDTQYF.

The chain employs TRBV28 and TRBJ1-1, with D maybe TRBD1 (5 bases). CDR3 size: 14 residues. CDR1 is MDHEN, CDR2 SYDVKM, per germline. Trimming removed 6 bases from V and 1 base from J, with 12 bases in between. The CDR3 DNA sequence: TGTGCCAGCAGCCTTTTCCAGGGGAACACTGAAGCTTTCTTT. It codes for CASSLFQGNTEAFF.